The clone carrying this TCR beta chain was recorded only once. As yet, its antigen is unknown. The data were obtained in a study of cytomegalovirus exposure and HLA in healthy donors. Primers for the PCR totalled 60 Vbeta and 13 Jbeta. Profiling relied on immunoSEQ multiplex PCR, and the TCRdb table lists in-frame clones only, not all of them. The data hold around 90,000 clones, with roughly 84% observed a single time. Study results and caveats: Trimming of TCR beta V- and J-genes showed a link, identified in a later analysis, to a missense DCLRE1C variant. Most CMV-associated TCR beta chains were later found to appear HLA-restricted. Later work found that TCR association rates differed between HLA loci; DRB1 had the most and HLA-C the fewest.

V gave up 2 bases and J gave up 4 bases, with 5 bases separating them. Per the germline V gene, CDR1 is SGHTA and CDR2 is FQGNSA. This CDR3 is 12 amino acids long. The clonotype originates from a man aged 25-40 years in good health and CMV-seronegative. The V gene is TRBV7-2, the J gene TRBJ1-2; no clear D gene. The sequencing input was PBMCs. As DNA, the CDR3 is TGTGCCAGCAGCTTAACTCTCTATGGCTACACCTTC. Its translation: CASSLTLYGYTF.